The 3 T cell receptor beta chains in this list originate from one sample, sequenced in a study of technical replicates of blood from a handful of donors. Method: immunoSEQ multiplex PCR; TCRdb's copy keeps in-frame clones and lacks some. The repertoire holds about 83,000 clones, about 94% seen once, with around 0.25% in the top ten. Material: T cells isolated from PBMCs. The source of these receptors is a human donor in good health.

Here the CDR3 reads CASAPSDRGRFNGYTF. CDR3 coding DNA: TGCGCCAGCGCTCCCTCAGACAGGGGTCGGTTTAATGGCTACACCTTC. The chain couples TRBV5-1 to TRBJ1-2, with 8 nucleotides matching TRBD1. Germline loops: CDR1 SGHRS, CDR2 YFSETQ. Trimming at V came to 7 bases and at J to 6 bases, leaving 17 bases not matched to a gene. The CDR3 is 16 amino acids. The full variable domain, in which reference TRBV5-1 and TRBJ1-2 provide the parts outside the CDR3, is KAGVTQTPRYLIKTRGQQVTLSCSPISGHRSVSWYQQTPGQGLQFLFEYFSETQRNKGNFPGRFSGRQFSNSRSEMNVSTLELGDSALYLCASAPSDRGRFNGYTFGSGTRLTVV.

This chain joins TRBV19 and TRBJ2-3; 9 nucleotides agree with TRBD1. Germline assignment: CDR1 LNHDA and CDR2 SQIVND (reference sequence). The CDR3 has 16 amino acids. Germline trimming cut 4 bases from V and 3 bases from J; bases unmatched to any gene: 8. The CDR3 reads CASSTRRDRATDTQYF. The CDR3 DNA is TGTGCCAGTAGTACCCGCCGGGACAGGGCGACAGATACGCAGTATTTT.

The chain uses TRBV6-5 and TRBJ2-2, with D maybe TRBD1 (5 bases). This CDR3 has 15 residues. The V end lost 6 bases, the J end lost 5 bases, and 16 bases lay between the germline ends. Germline-derived CDR1 and CDR2 are MNHEY and SVGAGI. The CDR3 sequence: CASSTEAGRTGELFF. DNA for the CDR3: TGTGCCAGCAGCACCGAGGCAGGGCGGACCGGGGAGCTGTTTTTT.